This TCR beta chain was sequenced in a study of cytomegalovirus exposure and HLA in healthy donors. Study-wide findings and caveats: HLA restriction was apparent for most CMV-associated TCR beta chains in a later analysis. In a later analysis, common viral pathogens appeared linked to several of the most significant clusters. Clonal expansion was found to be greater in HLA-associated TCR beta chains than in equally common others in a later analysis. It is likely that the observed cluster of highly shared sequence variants was a sequencing artifact.

Looked up from germline, CDR1 is MDHEN and CDR2 is SYDVKM. This CDR3 is built from 14 residues. V lost 1 base and J 4 bases, leaving 8 bases between the germline ends. On this clone itself: What it recognizes is unknown.

Primers for the PCR totalled 60 Vbeta and 13 Jbeta. Here immunoSEQ multiplex PCR was the method, and the copy in TCRdb shows in-frame clones only, minus some. The table records 100,000 to 150,000 clones, around three quarters of them present only once. This TCR was recovered from a middle-aged woman in good health and CMV-seropositive. This chain joins TRBV28 and TRBJ1-3; D not resolved. Sequencing input: PBMCs. The CDR3 sequence: CASSLSGRGNTIYF. The CDR3 DNA sequence: TGTGCCAGCAGTTTATCGGGGAGAGGAAACACCATATATTTT.